The present T cell receptor (beta chain) was sequenced within a study of T cells in Graves' hyperthyroidism and ophthalmopathy. This clonotype occurred many times. Researchers amplified the TCR beta CDR3 regions from RNA transcripts. With the HTBI primer set, the TCR CDR3 went through a first round of RT-PCR. TCRdb itself ran the multiplex PCR reads through MiXCR, one entry per CDR3 protein. The sample has approximately 690,000 distinct CDR3 sequences, about 14% seen once; the top ten hold around 12%. The CDR3 is 13 residues long. V lost 5 bases and J lost 0; bases outside the gene matches: 3. Germline V lookup: CDR1 SQVTM, CDR2 ANQGSEA.

The chain is built from TRBV29-1 and TRBJ1-1; 7 bases line up with TRBD1. The clonotype comes from a woman in her forties or fifties with Graves' ophthalmopathy. Sequencing was done on a sample of blood. The CDR3 DNA sequence: TGCAGCGTTACGACAGGGTTGAACACTGAAGCTTTCTTT. This gives the protein CSVTTGLNTEAFF.